The T cell receptor (beta chain) under discussion was sequenced for a study of cytomegalovirus exposure and HLA in healthy donors. A multiplex PCR was run with 60 Vbeta primers and 13 Jbeta primers. The repertoire was sequenced with immunoSEQ multiplex PCR; TCRdb's copy has only in-frame clones and lacks some. Here the sample spans 90,000 or so clones, approximately 85% being singletons. With 2 bases clipped from V and 0 bases from J, the junction kept 15 bases outside the gene matches. Germline V gene sequence: CDR1 GTSNPN, CDR2 SVGIG (reference sequence). This CDR3 has 20 residues. The receptor was isolated from a man aged 25 to 40 in good health and CMV-seropositive. V and J are TRBV30 and TRBJ2-1, with 11 bases that match TRBD2. The sample taken for sequencing was PBMCs. The CDR3 sequence: CAWSNPGTSGSRSSYNEQFF. The CDR3 DNA follows: TGTGCCTGGAGTAACCCCGGGACTAGCGGATCGAGGAGCTCCTACAATGAGCAGTTCTTC.